This T cell receptor beta chain was recorded in a study of shared clonotypes between healthy human individuals (dated by TCRdb to the early 2020s). General notes on the study: The cohort comprised a couple of women and a few men aged 18 to 49 years. Per donor, three plates each were used for CD4 naive and CD4 memory, two for CD8 naive, and one for CD8 memory. Each donor's leukapheresis produced roughly between roughly 0.85 and 9.5 billion PBMCs. The study deeply sequenced blood TCR repertoires of several healthy adults to estimate repertoire size and the extent of clonotype sharing between individuals. To increase sequencing depth and limit assay-specific biases, TCR repertoire library preparation and sequencing were carried out by different laboratories using diverse techniques. The research as a whole found: Pairwise subsampling led to the expectation that sequencing depth would affect the degree of clonotype sharing among donors. Because the study included only a small number of donors, the genetic and exposure-history diversity represented was limited. Naive subsets generally had larger estimated clonotype richness than memory subsets. Higher generation probabilities were observed for clonotypes shared by all four sorted-subset donors than for non-shared clonotypes. Sampling was restricted to blood, and TCR repertoires in tissue are likely to differ from TCR repertoires in blood. Incomplete sequencing was indicated by rarefaction of sorted-subset datasets, despite the large sequencing depth. Approximately 5% of naive CD4, 3.5% of naive CD8, 2.3% of memory CD4, and 0.35% to 0.5% of memory CD8 clonotypes were shared across several donors.

As to this clone: Its target antigen remains unknown. Base qualities are missing; no much larger clone stands one base away.

Using the deep immunoSEQ assay, multiplex PCR amplified TCR CDR3 regions from genomic DNA. For each cell subset, the extracted genomic DNA was distributed evenly across all wells of several immunoSEQ 96-well plates, and each plate served as one replicate. For sorted subsets, around 200 ng genomic DNA, equal to 25,000 to 35,000 T cell genomes, was loaded into each replicate PCR. Purified libraries were measured with a Qubit 3.0 fluorometer, size-checked on a Bioanalyzer 2100, and measured again with the KAPA Library Quantification kit. Each immunoSEQ 96-well plate was sequenced on its own single-read 150-cycle Illumina NextSeq 550 flow cell. In the authors' own workflow: The immunoSEQ output contained only junctional sequences without quality scores, so filtering could not match that applied to full-length reads. Sequences were annotated with PyIR, a Python wrapper for IgBLAST v1.9, and V/J genes and CDR3 were assigned using IMGT germline references. Reads with weak V/J assignments (E-value above 1e-6), missing CDR3, stop codons, out-of-frame junctions, or ambiguous translated residues were removed. V3J clonotypes were defined as sequences sharing the same inferred V gene, J gene, and CDR3 amino acid sequence. The percentage overlap between two repertoires was calculated by dividing the number of shared unique clonotypes by the size of the smaller repertoire. Richness of each repertoire was evaluated using RTK rarefaction, the Chao1 estimator, and Recon v2.1 estimates of unobserved clonotypes. Generation probabilities were computed with OLGA for all TCRbeta clonotypes obtained by the gDNA method from four donors. Entries here come from immuneACCESS through TCRdb and include only in-frame sequences with V and J called. Some clones fail to appear in such tables; in the studies checked, an unresolved V gene covers under half of the shortfall, and the cause of the remainder is unknown. For V, J and clone size, that table is used; D and trimming come from the DNA. This sample has about 1.5 million clones in its table, and around 98% of those were observed once. 0.4% to 0.45% of the sample is taken by the ten largest.

CDR3 length: 15 amino acids, cysteine to phenylalanine. CDR3 DNA is the only sequence kept; it has 45 bases, read in frame from the first base. Donors were healthy HIV-negative adults with no recently reported acute infections or vaccinations. Every donor was a Caucasian adult residing in Nashville, Tennessee, USA. CD4+ T cells were enriched through magnetic negative selection, after which naive cells were positively selected on CD45RA and the remaining negative fraction served as the memory subset. After blood collection by leukapheresis, PBMCs were isolated using Ficoll-Histopaque density gradient centrifugation and then cryopreserved in the vapor phase of liquid nitrogen. Analytical flow cytometry was used to check the purity and quantity of every magnetically sorted T cell population. Genomic DNA was isolated from each sorted fraction and quantified by UV absorbance on a Nanodrop 2000c.

The rearrangement joined TRBV21-1 to TRBJ2-7; TRBD2 reflects the table's D call only, with no check against the DNA. TRBV21-1 is flagged as a pseudogene. This receptor was taken from a man younger than 40 in good health. Sequences were obtained from naive CD4+ T cells sorted from blood. The sample's cell subset or site label is to be understood as: CD45RA+ positively selected. The nucleotide sequence is given as TGTGCCAGCACCCTAACGGCCTGTCGGGGCTACGAGCAGTACTTC. It is translated as CASTLTACRGYEQYF.